A single TCR beta chain is shown here with its context. Its antigen is undetermined. The sample comes from a study of cytomegalovirus exposure and HLA in healthy donors. Study-wide context: Of all 400 or so donors who were genotyped, roughly 81% belonged to the Caucasian-associated ancestry cluster. Findings and limits, study-wide: In a later analysis, most CMV-associated TCR beta chains appeared HLA-restricted.

Primers included in the PCR were 60 Vbeta and 13 Jbeta primers. Method: immunoSEQ multiplex PCR; TCRdb's copy keeps in-frame clones and lacks some. The sample has about 250,000 clones; 80% to 90% are singletons. Germline V gene data show CDR1 as SNHLY and CDR2 as FYNNEI. V shed 6 bases and J 2 bases; nucleotides not matched to a gene: 7. There are 15 residues in the CDR3. The gene calls are TRBV2 and TRBJ2-7; TRBD1 agrees at 10 bases. Sequencing was carried out using PBMCs. The TCR was taken from a girl aged 2 to 9 in good health and CMV-seronegative. This CDR3 is CASSSPGQGPYEQYF. The CDR3 coding sequence is TGTGCCAGCAGCTCACCGGGACAGGGGCCCTACGAGCAGTACTTC.